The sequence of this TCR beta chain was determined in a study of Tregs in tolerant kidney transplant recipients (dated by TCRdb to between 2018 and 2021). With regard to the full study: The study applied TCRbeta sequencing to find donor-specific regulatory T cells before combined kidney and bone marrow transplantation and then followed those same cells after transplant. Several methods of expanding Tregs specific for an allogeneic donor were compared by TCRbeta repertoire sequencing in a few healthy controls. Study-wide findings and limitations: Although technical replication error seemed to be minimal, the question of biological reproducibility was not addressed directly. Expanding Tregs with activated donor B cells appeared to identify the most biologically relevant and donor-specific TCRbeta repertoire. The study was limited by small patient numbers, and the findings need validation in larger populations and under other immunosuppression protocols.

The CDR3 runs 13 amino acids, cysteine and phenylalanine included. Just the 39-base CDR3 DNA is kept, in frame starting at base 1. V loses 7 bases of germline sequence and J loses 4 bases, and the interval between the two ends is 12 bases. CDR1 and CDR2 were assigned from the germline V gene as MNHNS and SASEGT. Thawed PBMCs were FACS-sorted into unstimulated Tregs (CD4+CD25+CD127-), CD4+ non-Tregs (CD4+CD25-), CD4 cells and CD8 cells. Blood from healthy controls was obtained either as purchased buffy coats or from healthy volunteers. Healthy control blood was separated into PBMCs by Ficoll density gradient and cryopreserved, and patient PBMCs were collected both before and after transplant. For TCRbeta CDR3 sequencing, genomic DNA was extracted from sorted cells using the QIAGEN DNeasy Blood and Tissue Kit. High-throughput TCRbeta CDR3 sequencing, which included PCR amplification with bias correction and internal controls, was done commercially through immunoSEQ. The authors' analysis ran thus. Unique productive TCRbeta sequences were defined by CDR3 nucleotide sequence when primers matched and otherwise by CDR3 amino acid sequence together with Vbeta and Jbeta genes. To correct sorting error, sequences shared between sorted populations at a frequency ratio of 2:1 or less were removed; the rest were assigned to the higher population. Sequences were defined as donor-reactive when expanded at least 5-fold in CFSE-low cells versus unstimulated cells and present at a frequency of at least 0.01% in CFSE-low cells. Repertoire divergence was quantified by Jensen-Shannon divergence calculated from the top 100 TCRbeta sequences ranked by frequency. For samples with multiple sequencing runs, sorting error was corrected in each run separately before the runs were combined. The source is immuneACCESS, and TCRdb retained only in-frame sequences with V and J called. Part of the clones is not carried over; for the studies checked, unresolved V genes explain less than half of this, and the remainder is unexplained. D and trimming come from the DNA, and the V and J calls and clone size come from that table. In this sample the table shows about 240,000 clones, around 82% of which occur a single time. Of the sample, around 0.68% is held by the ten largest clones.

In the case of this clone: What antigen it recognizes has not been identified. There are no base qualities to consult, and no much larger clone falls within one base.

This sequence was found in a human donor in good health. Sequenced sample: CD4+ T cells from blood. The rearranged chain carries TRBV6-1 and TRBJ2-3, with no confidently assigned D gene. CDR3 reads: CASTWTRADTQYF. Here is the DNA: TGTGCCAGCACCTGGACCCGGGCAGATACGCAGTATTTT.